These T cell receptor beta chains were read from a single sample in a study of OX40 agonist ivuxolimab in advanced cancers. Sequenced by immunoSEQ multiplex PCR; TCRdb stores in-frame clones only, minus some. The table lists about 54,000 clones, around nine tenths of them singletons, with around 3.2% in the top ten. This material consisted of CD4+ or CD8+ T cells sorted from blood, taken in a trial of the OX40 agonist ivuxolimab. These receptors all come from an adult with an advanced solid tumor such as melanoma, head and neck, liver or kidney cancer. Each CDR3 is given with its conserved first and last residue. The D gene is left open where the match is weak. Clone size is not always given. Where it is, it says once, few, many or a class for expanded clones.

v_gene	abundance	j_gene	d_gene	CDR3nt	CDR3aa
TRBV7-9	NA	TRBJ1-5	NA	TGTGCCAGCAGTCGACAGGTCAATCAGCCCCAGCATTTT	CASSRQVNQPQHF
TRBV18	NA	TRBJ2-5	NA	TGTGCCAGCTCACCGGGAGTTTTGGTTAACCAAGAGACCCAGTACTTC	CASSPGVLVNQETQYF
TRBV28	NA	TRBJ2-5	NA	TGTGCCAGCAGCCCCGACAGTACCAAGCAGTACTTC	CASSPDSTKQYF
TRBV6-5	NA	TRBJ1-1	NA	TGTGCCAGCAGTTACTCGATGGGGATAGAGATTACTGAAGCTTTCTTT	CASSYSMGIEITEAFF
TRBV30	once	TRBJ2-5	NA	TGTGCCCGAAGGACGGCGGGGAGAGAGACCCAGTACTTC	CARRTAGRETQYF
TRBV18	NA	TRBJ1-3	TRBD1	TGTGCCAGCTCACCACCGGGACAGGGGGCACTTGGAAACACCATATATTTT	CASSPPGQGALGNTIYF
TRBV11-1	once	TRBJ1-1	TRBD1	TGTGCCAGCAGCTGGGGGACAGGGGGCGCGGGCACTGAAGCTTTCTTT	CASSWGTGGAGTEAFF
TRBV5-1	NA	TRBJ2-5	TRBD1	TGCGCCAGCAGCCGAACCGGGACAGATCAAGAGACCCAGTACTTC	CASSRTGTDQETQYF
TRBV11-2	once	TRBJ2-1	NA	TGTGCCAGCAGCTTATACGGGACGAATGAGCAGTTCTTC	CASSLYGTNEQFF
TRBV23-1	NA	TRBJ1-1	NA	TGCGCCAGCAGTCAAGAGGGGGGCGTGCGGACTGAAGCTTTCTTT	CASSQEGGVRTEAFF
TRBV5-5	once	TRBJ2-5	TRBD2	TGTGCCAGCAGCAGTGCCGGGACTAGTGAGACCCAGTACTTC	CASSSAGTSETQYF
TRBV21-1	NA	TRBJ2-3	NA	TGTGCCAGCGCTAAAAGCGGGAACGCAGATACGCAGTATTTT	CASAKSGNADTQYF
TRBV9	NA	TRBJ2-3	NA	TGTGCCAGCAGCGTAGGCGTTGACTACAGCACAGATACGCAGTATTTT	CASSVGVDYSTDTQYF
TRBV18	NA	TRBJ2-1	TRBD2	TGTGCCAGCTCACTAGGGACTAGCGGGACGAATGAGCAGTTCTTC	CASSLGTSGTNEQFF
TRBV6-5	NA	TRBJ1-1	NA	TGTGCCAGCAGCTTCAGGGAGGAAGCTTTCTTT	CASSFREEAFF
TRBV18	once	TRBJ2-1	TRBD2	TGTGCCAGCTCACCCGGGACTAGCGGGAGAAATGAGCAGTTCTTC	CASSPGTSGRNEQFF
TRBV4-3	NA	TRBJ2-1	NA	TGCGCCAGCAGCCAAGATTATGTGGAGGGCCTAGGTCCCCCTAGGGAGCAGTTCTTC	CASSQDYVEGLGPPREQFF
TRBV6-1	NA	TRBJ2-7	NA	TGTGCCAGCCTGGACATCTACGAGCAGTACTTC	CASLDIYEQYF